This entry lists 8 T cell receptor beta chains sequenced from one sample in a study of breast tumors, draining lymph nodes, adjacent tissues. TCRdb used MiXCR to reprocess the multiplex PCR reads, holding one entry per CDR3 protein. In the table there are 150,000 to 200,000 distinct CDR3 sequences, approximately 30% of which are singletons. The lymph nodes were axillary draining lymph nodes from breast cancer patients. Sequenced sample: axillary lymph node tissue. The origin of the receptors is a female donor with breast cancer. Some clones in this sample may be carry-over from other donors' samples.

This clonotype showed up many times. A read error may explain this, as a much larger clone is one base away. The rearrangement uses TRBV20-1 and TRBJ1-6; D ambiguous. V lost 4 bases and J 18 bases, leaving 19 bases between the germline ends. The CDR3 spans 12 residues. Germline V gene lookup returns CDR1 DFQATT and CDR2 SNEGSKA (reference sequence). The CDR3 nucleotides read TGCAGTGCTAAATTGGACCGCTCCTACCCCCACTTT. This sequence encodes CSAKLDRSYPHF.

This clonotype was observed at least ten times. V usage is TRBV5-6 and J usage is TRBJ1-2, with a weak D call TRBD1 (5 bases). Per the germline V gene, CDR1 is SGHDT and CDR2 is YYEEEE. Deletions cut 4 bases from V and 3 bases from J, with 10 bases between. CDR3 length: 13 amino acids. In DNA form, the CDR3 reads TGTGCCAGCAGCCTCAGGGTGGACTATGGCTACACCTTC. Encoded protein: CASSLRVDYGYTF.

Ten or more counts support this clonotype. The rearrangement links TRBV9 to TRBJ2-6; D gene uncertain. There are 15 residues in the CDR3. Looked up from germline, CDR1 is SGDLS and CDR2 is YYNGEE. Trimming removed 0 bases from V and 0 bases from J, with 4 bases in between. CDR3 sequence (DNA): TGTGCCAGCAGCGTAGAAATCTCTGGGGCCAACGTCCTGACTTTC. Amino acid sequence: CASSVEISGANVLTF.

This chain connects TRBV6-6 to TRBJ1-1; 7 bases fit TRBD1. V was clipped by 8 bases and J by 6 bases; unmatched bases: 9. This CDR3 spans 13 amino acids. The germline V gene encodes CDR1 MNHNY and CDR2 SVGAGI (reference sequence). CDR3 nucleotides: TGTGCCAGCGGGAACGACAGGGACCCTGAAGCTTTCTTT. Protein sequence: CASGNDRDPEAFF.

The CDR3 spells CASGPGLASPTQYF. In DNA, the CDR3 is TGTGCCAGCGGACCGGGACTAGCATCCCCTACGCAGTATTTT. The gene calls are TRBV27 and TRBJ2-3; TRBD2 matches at 9 bases. The germline gives CDR1 MNHEY, CDR2 SMNVEV (reference sequence). After removal of 8 bases from V and 8 bases from J, the junction contained 11 bases not matched to a gene. The CDR3 has 14 amino acids.

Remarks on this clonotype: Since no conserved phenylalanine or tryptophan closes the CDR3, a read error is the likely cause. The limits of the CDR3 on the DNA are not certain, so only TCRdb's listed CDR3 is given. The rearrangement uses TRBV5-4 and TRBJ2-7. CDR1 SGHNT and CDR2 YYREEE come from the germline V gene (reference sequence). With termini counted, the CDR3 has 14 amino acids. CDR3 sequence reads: CASSLEAGSYERYL.

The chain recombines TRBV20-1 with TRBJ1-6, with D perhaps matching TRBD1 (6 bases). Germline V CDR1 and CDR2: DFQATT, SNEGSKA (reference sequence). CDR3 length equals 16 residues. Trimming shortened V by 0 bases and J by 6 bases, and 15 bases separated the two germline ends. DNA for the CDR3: TGCAGTGCTAGAGATACAGGGATGGGTGGTAATTCACCCCTCCACTTT. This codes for CSARDTGMGGNSPLHF.

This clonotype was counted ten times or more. CDR3 in DNA: TGTGCCAGCAGCCAAAACTGGGGGGGTTACAATGAGCAGTTCTTC. It yields the protein CASSQNWGGYNEQFF. The chain is built from TRBV13 and TRBJ2-1; 7 nucleotides line up with TRBD2. CDR3 length: 15 amino acids. Germline CDR1 is PRHDT and CDR2 is FYEKMQ (reference sequence). V was pared by 5 bases and J by 4 bases, with 8 bases of the junction left unmatched.